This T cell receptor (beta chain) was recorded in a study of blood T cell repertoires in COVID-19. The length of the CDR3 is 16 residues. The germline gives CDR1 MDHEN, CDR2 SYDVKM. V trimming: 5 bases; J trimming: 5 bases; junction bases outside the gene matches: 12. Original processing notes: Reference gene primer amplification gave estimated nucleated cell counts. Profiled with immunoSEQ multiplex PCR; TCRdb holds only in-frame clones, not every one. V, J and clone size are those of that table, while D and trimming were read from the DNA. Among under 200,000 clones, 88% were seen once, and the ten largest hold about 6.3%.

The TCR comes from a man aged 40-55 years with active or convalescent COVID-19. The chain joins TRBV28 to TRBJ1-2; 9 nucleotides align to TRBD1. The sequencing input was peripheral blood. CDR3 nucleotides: TGTGCCAGCAGTGGGAGCGGAGGGACAGGGTTTTATGGCTACACCTTC. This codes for CASSGSGGTGFYGYTF.